This T cell receptor beta chain was recovered during a study of blood T cell repertoires in COVID-19 (dated by TCRdb to 2020 to 2021). About the investigation overall: Collaborator samples came from the United States, Italy and Spain and covered acute and convalescent phases of COVID-19. The prospective study material was composed of cDNA or gDNA derived from T cells, B-cell-depleted T cells, or PBMCs. Subjects who had been exposed to COVID-19, were actively infected with it, or had recovered from it provided the deeply sampled blood TCRbeta repertoires that made up the dataset. The repertoires were released in a freely available public database intended as a resource for research on the immune response to SARS-CoV-2. Samples came from the ongoing ImmuneRACE study (first 160 participants) plus 1,254 subjects from 6 global collaborators. Nearly every sample came with metadata listing a de-identified subject ID, COVID-19 status, age in years and sex. Where available, HLA class I and class II types were taken from metadata supplied by the sample provider and were not determined by assay-based typing. Overall study results and their limits: The amount of clinical and demographic metadata varied by source and participant and was provided uncurated.

Participants in the prospective study were enrolled through a virtual design, were aged roughly 18 to 100 years, and lived in fewer than 30 United States geographic areas. In the prospective study, cohorts were assigned on the basis of participant-reported clinical history obtained from a screening survey and a study questionnaire. Mobile phlebotomists in the prospective study collected whole blood, serum and a nasopharyngeal or oropharyngeal swab from every participant. Prospective study participants could optionally give additional blood draws and questionnaires over a roughly 2-month period. Before DNA extraction, blood samples from the prospective study were shipped at room temperature or frozen. A remark on this clone: No cognate antigen has been identified for it. Per-nucleotide qualities are absent, and no much larger clonotype sits a single base away.

TCRbeta CDR3 regions were amplified from genomic DNA using the immunoSEQ Assay, a bias-controlled multiplex PCR. The source study handled its data this way. Nucleated cell counts per sample were estimated from amplification of reference gene primers within the assay. Sequence reads were collapsed and filtered to measure the absolute abundance of every unique TCRbeta CDR3 rearrangement. Productive Simpson clonality was computed per sample as the square root of Simpson's diversity index over productive rearrangements. This is the immuneACCESS table as TCRdb keeps it, with only in-frame sequences that have V and J called. A part of the clones is gone; compared with another copy, unresolved V genes explain less than half, and the rest is unexplained. That table furnishes V, J and clone size, whereas the DNA furnished D and trimming. In all, the sample holds around 230,000 clones, and approximately 88% of those were seen once. The ten largest clonotypes hold about 2.3% of the sample.

This clonotype was obtained from a woman in her thirties or forties with acute COVID-19. The sequenced material came from PBMCs or T cells enriched from blood (not recorded which).

The CDR3 is CASSPLHEQFF. In nucleotides, the sequence is TGTGCCAGCAGCCCCCTCCATGAGCAGTTCTTC. The receptor chain draws on TRBV11-2 and TRBJ2-1, with no reliable assignment of the D segment. The junction shows trimming of 5 bases on V and 8 bases on J, plus 7 bases between the germline ends. Reading the germline V gene gives CDR1 SGHAT and CDR2 FQNNGV. Taken from cysteine to phenylalanine, the CDR3 has 11 residues. Only the CDR3 portion is preserved as DNA: 33 bases, with reading frame beginning at the first base. The full variable domain, with segments outside the CDR3 supplied by the reference TRBV11-2 and TRBJ2-1 proteins, appears as EAGVAQSPRYKIIEKRQSVAFWCNPISGHATLYWYQQILGQGPKLLIQFQNNGVVDDSQLPKDRFSAERLKGVDSTLKIQPAKLEDSAVYLCASSPLHEQFFGPGTRLTVL.